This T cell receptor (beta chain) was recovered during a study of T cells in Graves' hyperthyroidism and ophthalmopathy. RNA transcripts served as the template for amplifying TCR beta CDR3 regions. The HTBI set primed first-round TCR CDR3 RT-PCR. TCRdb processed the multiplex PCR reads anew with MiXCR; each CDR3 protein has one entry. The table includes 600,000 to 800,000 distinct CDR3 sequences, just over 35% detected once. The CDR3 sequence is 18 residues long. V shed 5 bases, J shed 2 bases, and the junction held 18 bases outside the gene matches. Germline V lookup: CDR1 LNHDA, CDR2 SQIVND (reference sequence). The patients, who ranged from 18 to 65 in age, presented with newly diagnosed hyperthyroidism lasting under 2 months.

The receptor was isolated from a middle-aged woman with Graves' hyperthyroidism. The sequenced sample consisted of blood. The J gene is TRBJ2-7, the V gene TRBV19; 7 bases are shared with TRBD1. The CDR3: CASSGIGTDKWATYEQYF. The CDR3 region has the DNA TGTGCCAGTAGTGGAATCGGGACAGACAAATGGGCCACCTACGAGCAGTACTTC. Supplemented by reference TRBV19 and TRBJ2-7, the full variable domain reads DGGITQSPKYLFRKEGQNVTLSCEQNLNHDAMYWYRQDPGQGLRLIYYSQIVNDFQKGDIAEGYSVSREKKESFPLTVTSAQKNPTAFYLCASSGIGTDKWATYEQYFGPGTRLTVT.